A selection of T cell receptor beta chains follows, all from one sample in a study of identifying expanded T cells in peripheral blood. TCRdb's table, derived via immunoSEQ multiplex PCR, lists solely in-frame clones and lacks some. The sample records over 90,000 clones, about 91% being singletons. Source material: blood. Receptors originate from a person aged 18 to 69 in good health. Each CDR3 is given with its conserved first and last residue. The D gene is left open where the match is weak. A row's size may be missing; if present it is once, few, many or a size class.

TRBJ2-5,TRBV2,NA,TRBD1,CASSSGTGYLPYF,TGTGCCAGCAGCTCCGGGACAGGGTATCTCCCGTACTTC
TRBJ2-1,TRBV9,NA,TRBD2,CASSVGQLAGHEQFF,TGTGCCAGCAGCGTAGGTCAACTAGCGGGCCATGAGCAGTTCTTC
TRBJ2-5,TRBV2,NA,NA,CASSISGTHTETQYF,TGTGCCAGCAGTATTTCCGGGACACATACCGAGACCCAGTACTTC
TRBJ2-5,TRBV9,NA,TRBD1,CASSLDRGGETQYF,TGTGCCAGCAGCCTGGACAGGGGAGGAGAGACCCAGTACTTC
TRBJ2-2,TRBV18,NA,NA,CASSPYTLTGELFF,TGTGCCAGCTCACCTTACACGTTAACCGGGGAGCTGTTTTTT
TRBJ1-5,TRBV10-2,NA,NA,CASSENTNQPQHF,TGCGCCAGCAGTGAGAACACAAATCAGCCCCAGCATTTT
TRBJ1-1,TRBV5-4,NA,NA,CASKGQPNTEAFF,TGTGCCAGCAAGGGTCAGCCGAACACTGAAGCTTTCTTT
TRBJ1-1,TRBV5-1,NA,NA,CASSLADGRGNTEAFF,TGCGCCAGCAGCTTGGCCGATGGACGGGGGAACACTGAAGCTTTCTTT
TRBJ1-5,TRBV6-5,NA,TRBD1,CASSTEQGAVQPQHF,TGTGCCAGCAGTACCGAACAGGGGGCTGTTCAGCCCCAGCATTTT
TRBJ2-7,TRBV6-1,once,TRBD1,CASMVTGADEQYF,TGTGCCAGCATGGTGACAGGGGCGGACGAGCAGTACTTC
TRBJ1-2,TRBV6-5,NA,TRBD1,CASSSSGTGYYGYTF,TGTGCCAGCAGTTCCTCCGGGACAGGGTACTATGGCTACACCTTC
TRBJ2-7,TRBV10-3,few,TRBD1,CAISEPRQGTYEQYF,TGTGCCATCAGTGAGCCGAGACAGGGAACCTACGAGCAGTACTTC
TRBJ1-2,TRBV2,NA,TRBD1,CASSETTGTYGYTF,TGTGCCAGCAGTGAAACGACAGGGACCTATGGCTACACCTTC
TRBJ2-1,TRBV7-2,NA,TRBD2,CASSLRSGGTIIHEQFF,TGTGCCAGCAGCTTAAGATCCGGGGGGACCATAATCCATGAGCAGTTCTTC
TRBJ2-5,TRBV14,NA,TRBD1,CASSQDWDSQETQYF,TGTGCCAGCAGCCAAGACTGGGACAGCCAAGAGACCCAGTACTTC
TRBJ2-4,TRBV2,NA,NA,CASSFQNIQYF,TGTGCCAGCAGTTTCCAAAACATTCAGTACTTC
TRBJ1-2,TRBV2,NA,NA,CASIGLGYGYTF,TGTGCCAGCATAGGGTTAGGGTATGGCTACACCTTC
TRBJ2-1,TRBV4-1,NA,NA,CASSLPGGYNEQFF,TGCGCCAGCAGCCTGCCTGGGGGGTACAATGAGCAGTTCTTC
TRBJ1-2,TRBV5-1,NA,TRBD1,CASSDEDRGNYGYTF,TGCGCCAGCAGCGACGAGGACAGGGGAAACTATGGCTACACCTTC
TRBJ1-3,TRBV7-2,NA,TRBD1,CASSLRQGSGNTIYF,TGTGCCAGCTCCCTACGACAGGGGTCTGGAAACACCATATATTTT
TRBJ2-5,TRBV9,NA,NA,CASTGGGGPQETQYF,TGTGCCAGCACCGGAGGGGGGGGCCCCCAAGAGACCCAGTACTTC
TRBJ2-7,TRBV7-9,NA,NA,CASSLGFYEQYF,TGTGCCAGCAGCTTAGGTTTCTACGAGCAGTACTTC
TRBJ2-6,TRBV30,once,NA,CAWSMWSGANVLTF,TGTGCCTGGAGTATGTGGTCTGGGGCCAACGTCCTGACTTTC
TRBJ1-4,TRBV11-2,NA,NA,CASSLISGEKLFF,TGTGCCAGCAGCTTAATTTCTGGAGAAAAACTGTTTTTT
TRBJ1-2,TRBV29-1,NA,NA,CSVEDLGALYGYTF,TGCAGCGTTGAAGATCTAGGGGCCCTCTATGGCTACACCTTC
TRBJ1-1,TRBV19,NA,NA,CASNWSALLTGFF,TGTGCCAGTAATTGGTCAGCTTTGCTTACTGGTTTCTTT
TRBJ2-1,TRBV7-9,once,NA,CASRSSRGSYNEQFF,TGTGCCAGCAGATCATCCCGGGGCTCCTACAATGAGCAGTTCTTC
TRBJ2-5,TRBV11-2,NA,TRBD2,CASSFSGGAAETQYF,TGTGCCAGCAGCTTTAGCGGGGGGGCCGCGGAGACCCAGTACTTC
TRBJ1-1,TRBV6-5,NA,NA,CASSYGGRETEAFF,TGTGCCAGCAGTTACGGGGGGCGTGAGACTGAAGCTTTCTTT
TRBJ1-1,TRBV13,once,TRBD1,CASSVTGRDTEAFF,TGTGCCAGCAGTGTGACAGGGAGGGACACTGAAGCTTTCTTT
TRBJ2-7,TRBV15,NA,NA,CATSRDRGGGVYEQYF,TGTGCCACCAGCAGAGATAGGGGCGGGGGCGTTTACGAGCAGTACTTC
TRBJ1-4,TRBV28,few,NA,CATQDFTTNEKLFF,TGTGCCACCCAGGATTTCACAACTAATGAAAAACTGTTTTTT
TRBJ1-4,TRBV27,NA,NA,CASSLPGLGEKLFF,TGTGCCAGCAGTTTACCGGGCCTAGGAGAAAAACTGTTTTTT
TRBJ1-2,TRBV5-1,NA,NA,CASSLVGYGYTF,TGCGCCAGCAGCTTGGTAGGTTATGGCTACACCTTC
TRBJ1-1,TRBV7-8,NA,TRBD1,CASSPGQGRDTEAFF,TGTGCCAGCAGCCCGGGACAGGGGCGGGACACTGAAGCTTTCTTT
TRBJ2-1,TRBV7-2,NA,TRBD2,CASSFRAGADSYNEQFF,TGTGCCAGCAGCTTCCGAGCGGGAGCTGACTCCTACAATGAGCAGTTCTTC
TRBJ2-7,TRBV4-2,NA,NA,CASSQDPGQYEQYF,TGTGCCAGCAGCCAAGATCCGGGCCAGTACGAGCAGTACTTC
TRBJ1-4,TRBV4-1,NA,TRBD1,CASSRMTGDYEKLFF,TGCGCCAGCAGCCGTATGACAGGGGATTATGAAAAACTGTTTTTT
TRBJ1-4,TRBV18,once,TRBD1,CASSPQGAGNEKLFF,TGTGCCAGCTCACCACAGGGGGCGGGTAATGAAAAACTGTTTTTT
TRBJ1-4,TRBV5-1,NA,NA,CASSPGGPREKLFF,TGCGCCAGCAGCCCCGGGGGGCCTAGGGAAAAACTGTTTTTT
TRBJ2-2,TRBV6-6,NA,NA,CASSYSSGDPGELFF,TGTGCCAGCAGTTACTCTTCAGGGGACCCCGGGGAGCTGTTTTTT
TRBJ1-2,TRBV6-5,NA,NA,CASSYAGYGYTF,TGTGCCAGCAGTTACGCGGGCTATGGCTACACCTTC
TRBJ1-1,TRBV29-1,NA,NA,CSVRKEGDWGGAFF,TGCAGCGTGAGAAAGGAAGGGGATTGGGGTGGTGCTTTCTTT
TRBJ2-2,TRBV5-1,NA,NA,CASSQDRGRTGELFF,TGCGCCAGCAGCCAAGATCGCGGGCGGACCGGGGAGCTGTTTTTT